The 28 T cell receptor beta chains below were found in one sample sequenced in a study of cytomegalovirus exposure and HLA in healthy donors. The PCR ran on 60 Vbeta and 13 Jbeta primers. Some clones are missing from TCRdb's copy, which holds only in-frame ones; the method was immunoSEQ multiplex PCR. The sample lists approximately 130,000 clones, 75% to 85% occurring once. Sequencing was carried out using PBMCs. All receptors derive from a middle-aged woman in good health and CMV-seronegative.

The V and J genes are TRBV2 and TRBJ1-5; TRBD1 is a possible D gene (5 bases). The CDR3 extends over 15 amino acids. CDR1 SNHLY and CDR2 FYNNEI come from the germline V gene. Trimming took 6 bases from V and 1 from J, leaving 13 bases between them. Here the CDR3 reads CASRGGEKSNQPQHF. The CDR3 DNA follows: TGTGCCAGCAGGGGGGGGGAAAAGAGCAATCAGCCCCAGCATTTT.

This clone was recorded a few times. This chain connects TRBV21-1 to TRBJ1-3. TRBV21-1 is classified as a pseudogene. CDR3 length: 16 amino acids. CDR3 sequence: CASSKGRGSSGNTIYF. The CDR3 DNA reads as TGTGCCAGCAGCAAAGGGAGAGGGAGCTCTGGAAACACCATATATTTT.

The chain couples TRBV5-6 to TRBJ1-1; D perhaps matches TRBD1 (6 bases). The germline V gene has CDR1 SGHDT and CDR2 YYEEEE. The CDR3 totals 14 residues. Trimming removed 1 base at V and 4 bases at J, with 11 bases between. The CDR3 DNA is TGTGCCAGCAGCTTGCCCAGGGGAAGCACTGAAGCTTTCTTT. As protein: CASSLPRGSTEAFF.

J is TRBJ1-1 and V is TRBV5-8, with TRBD1 matching over 8 bases. The germline V gene encodes CDR1 SGHTS and CDR2 YDEGEE. The V and J ends lost 2 bases and 4 bases, in that order; junction bases with no gene match: 4. This CDR3 spans 14 amino acids. CDR3 nucleotide sequence: TGTGCCAGCAGCTTACAGGGGGGGGTCACTGAAGCTTTCTTT. Translation gives CASSLQGGVTEAFF. Full variable domain (remainder filled in from reference TRBV5-8 and TRBJ1-1): EAGVTQSPTHLIKTRGQQATLRCSPISGHTSVYWYQQALGLGLQFLLWYDEGEERNRGNFPPRFSGRQFPNYSSELNVNALELEDSALYLCASSLQGGVTEAFFGQGTRLTVV.

This clone was seen a few times. This chain joins TRBV29-1 and TRBJ1-1; D is perhaps TRBD1 (5 bases). The V and J ends lost 2 bases and 1 base respectively, with 14 bases between them. The CDR3 extends over 15 amino acids. Germline-derived CDR1 and CDR2 are SQVTM and ANQGSEA. CDR3 sequence reads: CSVEWGSQRNTEAFF. The CDR3 bases are TGCAGCGTTGAATGGGGCAGCCAGAGGAACACTGAAGCTTTCTTT.

CDR3 sequence: CASIGLWAKVAYEQYF. The CDR3, as DNA: TGTGCCAGTATTGGCCTGTGGGCGAAGGTTGCCTACGAGCAGTACTTC. The V gene is TRBV19, the J gene TRBJ2-7; no definite D call. The CDR3 loop spans 16 amino acids. V shed 7 bases and J shed 2 bases, with 21 bases lying between them. The germline CDR1 and CDR2 sequences are LNHDA and SQIVND (reference sequence).

The chain links TRBV19 to TRBJ1-1, with D possibly TRBD1 on 6 matching bases. The CDR3 length is 13 residues. Germline V lookup: CDR1 LNHDA, CDR2 SQIVND (reference sequence). V shed 4 bases and J shed 4 bases, with 10 bases lying between them. The CDR3 coding sequence is TGTGCCAGTAGTAGGACAGAGTCCACTGAAGCTTTCTTT. It yields the protein CASSRTESTEAFF.

This clone was detected only a few times. The chain is built from TRBV27 and TRBJ2-2; 7 nucleotides align to TRBD1. Germline V lookup: CDR1 MNHEY, CDR2 SMNVEV (reference sequence). This CDR3 comprises 15 residues. The J segment lost 3 bases and the V segment lost 6 bases, leaving 7 bases of the junction unmatched. This chain's CDR3 is CASSNRGWDTGELFF. The CDR3 coding sequence is TGTGCCAGCAGCAACAGGGGTTGGGACACCGGGGAGCTGTTTTTT.

The rearrangement joins TRBV6-1 to TRBJ1-5, with 7 positions matching TRBD1. The junction had 5 bases not matched to a gene; V was cut back by 2 bases and J by 4 bases. The CDR3 is 15 amino acids. Germline V gene sequence: CDR1 MNHNS, CDR2 SASEGT. For the CDR3, the DNA is TGTGCCAGCAGTGAAAACAGGGGCGATAATCAGCCCCAGCATTTT. Translated, it gives CASSENRGDNQPQHF.

In its sample, this clone was seen a few times. The genes are TRBV2 and TRBJ2-7, with TRBD1 matching 7 bases. The germline gives CDR1 SNHLY, CDR2 FYNNEI. V was pared by 7 bases and J by 3 bases, with 6 bases of the junction left unmatched. The CDR3 loop spans 13 amino acids. The CDR3 DNA follows: TGTGCCAGCATTCTTGACAGGGACTACGAGCAGTACTTC. Translation: CASILDRDYEQYF. The whole variable domain, filled in from reference TRBV2 and TRBJ2-7, reads EPEVTQTPSHQVTQMGQEVILRCVPISNHLYFYWYRQILGQKVEFLVSFYNNEISEKSEIFDDQFSVERPDGSNFTLKIRSTKLEDSAMYFCASILDRDYEQYFGPGTRLTVT.

The rearrangement links TRBV7-9 to TRBJ1-2, with D possibly TRBD1 on 6 matching bases. Germline values: CDR1 SEHNR, CDR2 FQNEAQ (reference sequence). The CDR3 has 15 amino acids. With 3 bases removed from V and 5 bases from J, the gap between germline ends came to 16 bases. The CDR3 DNA is TGTGCCAGCAGCTTCCTTAGGGAGGGGGAATATGGCTACACCTTC. Amino acid sequence: CASSFLREGEYGYTF.

The chain recombines TRBV4-2 with TRBJ2-4; 10 bases fit TRBD2. V lost 1 base, J lost 12 bases, and 12 bases stayed unmatched. CDR1 is LGHNA, CDR2 YNFKEQ, per germline. The CDR3 has 16 residues. The CDR3, as DNA: TGTGCCAGCAGCCAAGTTGATAGCGGGGGGACTGGGGCTCAGTACTTC. It yields the protein CASSQVDSGGTGAQYF.

This clone was detected a few times. The gene calls are TRBV5-1 and TRBJ2-1; 9 positions agree with TRBD2. The CDR3 has 16 amino acids. Germline CDR1 SGHRS, CDR2 YFSETQ. After removal of 0 bases from V and 5 bases from J, the junction contained 6 bases not matched to a gene. CDR3 in DNA: TGCGCCAGCAGCTTGGAGTGGCGGGGGGGAAACAATGAGCAGTTCTTC. Amino acid sequence: CASSLEWRGGNNEQFF.

V and J are TRBV28 and TRBJ2-2; D is possibly TRBD1 (6 bases). The CDR3 runs 16 residues. CDR1 is MDHEN and CDR2 is SYDVKM in the germline V gene. The V and J ends lost 0 bases and 1 base respectively, with 9 bases between them. CDR3 sequence reads: CASSLWEQGNTGELFF. In DNA form, the CDR3 reads TGTGCCAGCAGTTTATGGGAACAGGGGAACACCGGGGAGCTGTTTTTT.

The chain has TRBV18 and TRBJ2-2; D uncertain. Germline loops: CDR1 KGHSH, CDR2 LQKENI. The CDR3 consists of 13 residues. Trimming cost V 2 bases and J 6 bases, with 7 bases left between them. The CDR3 region is CASSPWSAGELFF. The CDR3 nucleotides read TGTGCCAGCTCACCATGGTCGGCCGGGGAGCTGTTTTTT. The full variable domain, in which reference TRBV18 and TRBJ2-2 provide the parts outside the CDR3, is NAGVMQNPRHLVRRRGQEARLRCSPMKGHSHVYWYRQLPEEGLKFMVYLQKENIIDESGMPKERFSAEFPKEGPSILRIQQVVRGDSAAYFCASSPWSAGELFFGEGSRLTVL.

The CDR3 DNA follows: TGTGCCAGTAGTACCTACATTGGACAGGGTCGTAGTGAAGCTTTCTTT. This encodes CASSTYIGQGRSEAFF. The chain carries TRBV19 and TRBJ1-1; 8 bases map to TRBD1. Trimming took 4 bases from V and 7 from J; bases not matched to a gene: 14. Germline lookup yields CDR1 LNHDA and CDR2 SQIVND (reference sequence). The CDR3 loop spans 16 amino acids.

V usage is TRBV6-5 and J usage is TRBJ2-3; 10 positions match TRBD2. The germline V gene encodes CDR1 MNHEY and CDR2 SVGAGI. The ends lost 0 bases at V and 5 bases at J; junction bases unmatched: 5. The CDR3 is 16 residues long. This chain's CDR3 is CASSYSSSGGRDTQYF. As DNA, the CDR3 is TGTGCCAGCAGTTACTCGTCTAGCGGGGGTCGAGATACGCAGTATTTT.

The chain carries TRBV15 and TRBJ1-1; tentatively, D is TRBD1 (5 bases). The germline V gene has CDR1 LNHNV and CDR2 YYDKDF (reference sequence). The CDR3 spans 14 residues. V dropped 2 bases and J dropped 3 bases, with 10 bases sitting between them. The CDR3 here is CATSRRGRDTEAFF. The DNA of the CDR3 is TGTGCCACCAGCAGAAGGGGCAGGGACACTGAAGCTTTCTTT.

This clone was found once. The rearrangement uses TRBV5-1 and TRBJ2-3, with 7 nucleotides matching TRBD2. This CDR3 comprises 17 residues. The V and J ends lost 0 bases and 0 bases, in that order; junction bases with no gene match: 7. In germline, CDR1 is SGHRS, CDR2 YFSETQ. The CDR3 nucleotides read TGCGCCAGCAGCTTGGTCGCTAGCGGATATAGCACAGATACGCAGTATTTT. Translating gives CASSLVASGYSTDTQYF.

The rearrangement links TRBV9 to TRBJ2-5; D unclear. CDR3 length: 14 amino acids. Per germline, CDR1 SGDLS and CDR2 YYNGEE. Trimming removed 0 bases at V and 2 bases at J, with 8 bases between. CDR3 DNA: TGTGCCAGCAGCGTAGGTCCCGGGCAAGAGACCCAGTACTTC. Translating gives CASSVGPGQETQYF.

This sequence joins TRBV6-5 and TRBJ1-1; the D gene is possibly TRBD1 (6 bases). In germline, CDR1 is MNHEY, CDR2 SVGAGI. This CDR3 has 15 residues. Deletions cut 0 bases from V and 5 bases from J, with 13 bases between. The CDR3 DNA reads TGTGCCAGCAGTTACTCGGGGGGGCGTGGAACTGAAGCTTTCTTT. It yields the protein CASSYSGGRGTEAFF.

The chain is built from TRBV28 and TRBJ1-5, with D tentatively TRBD1 (6 bases). This CDR3 has 15 amino acids. Germline lookup yields CDR1 MDHEN and CDR2 SYDVKM. V gave up 5 bases and J gave up 4 bases, with 15 bases separating them. CDR3 in amino acids: CASSRGGAGNQPQHF. In nucleotides, the CDR3 is TGTGCCAGCAGTCGTGGGGGCGCAGGGAATCAGCCCCAGCATTTT.

In this sample, this clone turned up a few times. The sample holds other DNA sequences that translate to the same CDR3. This rearrangement joins TRBV30 to TRBJ2-3; no firm D call. Germline V gene data show CDR1 as GTSNPN and CDR2 as SVGIG (reference sequence). This CDR3 has 13 residues. V lost 0 bases and J lost 4, with 8 bases in between. The CDR3 loop is CAWSVRRADTQYF. As DNA, the CDR3 is TGTGCCTGGAGTGTGCGGAGAGCAGATACGCAGTATTTT.

This clone was counted once. The chain joins TRBV18 to TRBJ1-1; possible D gene TRBD1, 6 bases. Germline-derived CDR1 and CDR2 are KGHSH and LQKENI. Trimming pared 0 bases from V and 11 bases from J, leaving 19 bases between. The CDR3 sequence is 15 residues long. Here the CDR3 DNA reads TGTGCCAGCTCACCACCGAACAGGGAGGGAGTAAAGGCTTTCTTT. Its protein is CASSPPNREGVKAFF.

This sequence joins TRBV16 and TRBJ1-1, with D unresolved. V was clipped by 5 bases and J by 5 bases, with 6 bases between them. Germline V gene data show CDR1 as KGHSY and CDR2 as FQNENV. The CDR3 is 11 residues long. DNA of the CDR3: TGTGCCAGCAGCAGGAGGACTGAAGCTTTCTTT. Translating gives CASSRRTEAFF.

The chain combines TRBV6-5 with TRBJ2-2, with 8 bases identical to TRBD1. Germline loops: CDR1 MNHEY, CDR2 SVGAGI. V shed 4 bases, J shed 3 bases, and the junction held 4 bases outside the gene matches. CDR3 size: 15 residues. Written as DNA, the CDR3 is TGTGCCAGCAGTTCCCCGGACAGGGACACCGGGGAGCTGTTTTTT. Amino acid sequence: CASSSPDRDTGELFF.

In DNA form, the CDR3 reads TGCGCCAGCAGCTTGGATGGACAGCAAGCTTTCTTT. This gives the protein CASSLDGQQAFF. V usage is TRBV5-1 and J usage is TRBJ1-1; D might be TRBD1 (6 bases). The CDR3 sequence is 12 residues long. The V gene's germline CDR1 is SGHRS and CDR2 YFSETQ. V was pared by 0 bases and J by 9 bases, with 9 bases between.

This clone came up once. V gene TRBV28 combines with J gene TRBJ1-4, with 7 bases lining up with TRBD1. The ends lost 6 bases at V and 7 bases at J; junction bases unmatched: 8. Germline V gene lookup returns CDR1 MDHEN and CDR2 SYDVKM. This CDR3 spans 14 amino acids. This CDR3 is CASSLQTGSEKLFF. CDR3 DNA sequence: TGTGCCAGCAGCCTACAGACAGGGAGTGAAAAACTGTTTTTT.